This T cell receptor (beta chain) is drawn from a study of T cells of healthy individuals. TCRdb independently ran MiXCR on the 5' RACE reads; one entry per CDR3 protein. The sample lists 90,000 to 100,000 distinct CDR3 sequences; roughly a sixth were seen once. Germline V lookup: CDR1 MNHEY, CDR2 SVGAGI. Trimming cost V 5 bases and J 6 bases, with 11 bases left between them. The length of the CDR3 is 14 residues. This clonotype was seen only a few times. The sequence was obtained from a human donor in good health. The V call is TRBV6-5, the J call TRBJ1-6; D is possibly TRBD1 (6 bases). CDR3 region: CASSRDNPNSPLHF. The DNA of the CDR3 is TGTGCCAGCAGTCGGGACAACCCTAATTCACCCCTCCACTTT.